Below, 30 T cell receptor beta chains from the same sample are listed, as sequenced in a study of response to subunit inactivated influenza vaccine. TCRdb re-called the RT-PCR reads through MiXCR, storing one row per CDR3 protein. The table lists 700,000 to 900,000 distinct CDR3 sequences, approximately 21% of them singletons, with about a tenth in the top ten. Sample: PBMCs from blood, taken 5 to 6 days after vaccination. The receptors shown here come from a man between 50 and 59 years old who received an inactivated influenza vaccine.

This clonotype was recorded many times. V usage is TRBV12-3 or TRBV12-4 and J usage is TRBJ2-2; D uncertain. The germline V and J ends were trimmed by 0 bases and 8 bases, with 16 bases remaining between them. The CDR3 length is 16 residues. The CDR3 nucleotides read TGTGCCAGCAGTTTAGCATCCACCCTTATCGGTGGGGAGCTGTTTTTT. It encodes CASSLASTLIGGELFF.

The chain uses TRBV3-1 and TRBJ2-7; D is possibly TRBD1 (6 bases). V lost 1 base and J lost 3, with 13 bases in between. This CDR3 is 15 amino acids long. Germline V gene lookup returns CDR1 LGHDT and CDR2 YNNKEL (reference sequence). The CDR3 here is CASSQVWTADYEQYF. Here the CDR3 DNA reads TGTGCCAGCAGCCAAGTTTGGACAGCTGACTACGAGCAGTACTTC.

This clonotype has only a few counts. V is TRBV29-1 and J is TRBJ2-7; tentatively, D is TRBD1 (5 bases). In germline, CDR1 is SQVTM, CDR2 ANQGSEA. This CDR3 region has 11 residues. V shed 5 bases and J shed 6 bases, with 11 bases lying between them. In nucleotides, the CDR3 is TGCAGCGTTCACAGGCACTCCGAGCAGTACTTC. Translated, it gives CSVHRHSEQYF.

This clonotype was observed once. This chain uses TRBV3-1 with TRBJ1-2; TRBD1 aligns across 7 bases. The CDR3 has 14 residues. J lost 6 bases, V lost 1 base, and 5 bases had no gene match. Germline CDR1 LGHDT, CDR2 YNNKEL (reference sequence). CDR3 sequence reads: CASSQVGGQHGYTF. CDR3 sequence (DNA): TGTGCCAGCAGCCAAGTTGGGGGACAGCATGGCTACACCTTC.

The chain has TRBV28 and TRBJ2-5; 10 bases match TRBD2. Germline CDR1 is MDHEN and CDR2 is SYDVKM. CDR3 size: 16 residues. V lost 5 bases and J lost 2; bases outside the gene matches: 8. CDR3 sequence: CASSPWTSGRQETQYF. The CDR3 coding sequence is TGTGCCAGCAGTCCCTGGACTAGCGGCAGGCAAGAGACCCAGTACTTC.

This clonotype was picked up many times. This chain connects TRBV6-1 to TRBJ2-2; the D is unclear. Germline CDR1 is MNHNS and CDR2 is SASEGT. This CDR3 contains 13 residues. Trimming left V 6 bases short and J 5 bases short, with 10 bases between. CDR3: CASSQRSTGELFF. CDR3 DNA: TGTGCCAGCAGCCAAAGAAGTACCGGGGAGCTGTTTTTT.

The chain uses TRBV2 and TRBJ2-7, with 10 nucleotides matching TRBD2. Trimming took 9 bases from V and 5 from J; bases not matched to a gene: 4. CDR3 length: 12 residues. Looked up from germline, CDR1 is SNHLY and CDR2 is FYNNEI. The CDR3: CASRGLANEQYF. CDR3 in DNA: TGTGCCAGTAGGGGACTAGCGAACGAGCAGTACTTC.

The chain joins TRBV5-5 to TRBJ1-1; the D is unclear. This CDR3 contains 17 residues. V lost 0 bases to trimming and J lost 6 bases, with 21 bases between them. The germline gives CDR1 SGHKS, CDR2 YYEKEE (reference sequence). CDR3 bases: TGTGCCAGCAGCTTGGCTGGGCCCCTGGTAGGTTATGCTGAAGCTTTCTTT. Protein: CASSLAGPLVGYAEAFF.

This chain links TRBV10-3 with TRBJ2-3, with TRBD1 matching 11 bases. The CDR3 is 14 residues long. Trimming took 5 bases from V and 5 from J; bases not matched to a gene: 3. Germline CDR1 reads ENHRY; CDR2 reads SYGVKD. In DNA form, the CDR3 reads TGTGCCATCAGTCCCGGGACAGGGGGAGATACGCAGTATTTT. Its protein is CAISPGTGGDTQYF.

In nucleotides, the CDR3 is TGTGCCACCAGCGCGGGAGAGAACACTGAAGCTTTCTTT. It is translated as CATSAGENTEAFF. The chain links TRBV15 to TRBJ1-1; D is uncertain. Germline CDR1 LNHNV, CDR2 YYDKDF (reference sequence). This CDR3 is 13 amino acids long. The ends were cut back, 5 bases at V and 1 base at J, with 8 bases in the middle.

V is TRBV28 and J is TRBJ2-7; possibly TRBD2 for D (6 bases). This CDR3 has 12 amino acids. Trimming stripped 6 bases from V and 4 bases from J, with 10 bases between. Germline CDR1 and CDR2: MDHEN and SYDVKM. The CDR3 protein is CASRGLVYEQYF. The CDR3 DNA reads TGTGCCAGCAGGGGACTCGTGTACGAGCAGTACTTC.

This clonotype was found many times. V usage is TRBV20-1 and J usage is TRBJ2-5; 16 bases align to TRBD2. Germline V gene sequence: CDR1 DFQATT, CDR2 SNEGSKA (reference sequence). CDR3 length: 17 amino acids. The ends lost 3 bases at V and 7 bases at J; junction bases unmatched: 11. The CDR3 reads CSARPGLAGGPRGTQYF. DNA of the CDR3: TGCAGTGCTAGGCCGGGACTAGCGGGAGGGCCGAGAGGGACCCAGTACTTC.

The V call is TRBV11-2, the J call TRBJ2-5; D is possibly TRBD1 (5 bases). This CDR3 is built from 20 residues. Trimming removed 5 bases at V and 5 bases at J, with 33 bases between. Germline V CDR1 and CDR2: SGHAT, FQNNGV. CDR3 DNA: TGTGCCAGCAGCCGTACCTACTTTCCGACTCAGGGAATTTTTATGGAGACCCAGTACTTC. It specifies CASSRTYFPTQGIFMETQYF.

The chain combines TRBV19 with TRBJ1-2; D is unclear. The CDR3 runs to 17 residues. The V and J ends lost 6 bases and 1 base respectively, with 21 bases between them. Per germline, CDR1 LNHDA and CDR2 SQIVND (reference sequence). DNA for the CDR3: TGTGCCAGTAGACGAGGGATACAGTGGGGAGTTAACTATGGCTACACCTTC. Protein sequence: CASRRGIQWGVNYGYTF. Combining the CDR3 with reference TRBV19 and TRBJ1-2 gives the whole variable domain DGGITQSPKYLFRKEGQNVTLSCEQNLNHDAMYWYRQDPGQGLRLIYYSQIVNDFQKGDIAEGYSVSREKKESFPLTVTSAQKNPTAFYLCASRRGIQWGVNYGYTFGSGTRLTVV.

V usage is TRBV21-1 and J usage is TRBJ2-3; the table assigns TRBD2, which was not confirmed against the DNA. TRBV21-1 is a listed pseudogene. The CDR3 loop spans 15 amino acids. The CDR3 sequence: CASSKGTSGRHTQYF. The CDR3 DNA follows: TGTGCCAGCAGCAAAGGTACTAGCGGGAGACATACGCAGTATTTT.

This sequence joins TRBV7-2 and TRBJ2-7; 9 bases align to TRBD1. The ends lost 3 bases at V and 3 bases at J; junction bases unmatched: 12. Per the germline V gene, CDR1 is SGHTA and CDR2 is FQGNSA. This CDR3 contains 17 residues. DNA of the CDR3: TGTGCCAGCAGCTTGAACCGATTCGGACAGGGGAACTACGAGCAGTACTTC. Translation gives CASSLNRFGQGNYEQYF.

This clonotype was recorded at least ten times. This rearrangement joins TRBV12-3 or TRBV12-4 to TRBJ2-1; 7 positions agree with TRBD1. The CDR3 has 15 residues. The junction had 9 bases not matched to a gene; V was cut back by 2 bases and J by 8 bases. The DNA of the CDR3 is TGTGCCAGCAGTTTAAGACAGGGAGCTATCGATGAGCAGTTCTTC. Encoded protein: CASSLRQGAIDEQFF.

V usage is TRBV3-1 and J usage is TRBJ2-3, with no clear D. V shed 0 bases and J shed 14 bases, with 12 bases lying between them. Germline CDR1 and CDR2: LGHDT and YNNKEL (reference sequence). The CDR3 runs 12 residues. The CDR3 DNA follows: TGTGCCAGCAGCCAAGATCTCATCCTTCTGTATTTT. As protein: CASSQDLILLYF.

V is TRBV27 and J is TRBJ2-7; D not certain. Germline V gene sequence: CDR1 MNHEY, CDR2 SMNVEV (reference sequence). Trimming pared 3 bases from V and 2 bases from J, leaving 14 bases between. The CDR3 runs 15 residues. The CDR3 sequence: CASSLVQSGPYEQYF. The CDR3 DNA follows: TGTGCCAGCAGTTTGGTTCAGTCTGGCCCCTACGAGCAGTACTTC.

V is TRBV12-3 or TRBV12-4 and J is TRBJ2-6; 7 nucleotides match TRBD2. The CDR3 has 19 residues. V lost 7 bases and J lost 1; bases outside the gene matches: 16. The chain's CDR3 is CASTKGEGIFPSGANVLTF. CDR3 sequence (DNA): TGTGCCAGCACCAAAGGGGAGGGGATATTCCCTTCTGGGGCCAACGTCCTGACTTTC.

The chain has TRBV28 and TRBJ1-1; TRBD1 might be the D (5 bases). The V and J ends lost 7 bases and 5 bases respectively, with 20 bases between them. CDR1 and CDR2 (germline): MDHEN, SYDVKM. The CDR3 runs 15 residues. CDR3: CASTIPRGGRTEAFF. DNA for the CDR3: TGTGCCAGCACCATACCTCGCGGGGGTCGGACTGAAGCTTTCTTT.

On this clonotype: At one of its ends the junction is not consistent with the germline gene, which may arise from a read error. The V and J genes are TRBV5-6 and TRBJ2-1; no clear D. CDR1 is SGHDT and CDR2 is YYEEEE in the germline V gene. The CDR3 has 14 residues. The CDR3 nucleotides read TGTGCCATCAGCCCCCCCCTCCACTACAATGAGCAGTTCTTC. Amino acid sequence: CAISPPLHYNEQFF. Combining the CDR3 with reference TRBV5-6 and TRBJ2-1 gives the whole variable domain DAGVTQSPTHLIKTRGQQVTLRCSPKSGHDTVSWYQQALGQGPQFIFQYYEEEERQRGNFPDRFSGHQFPNYSSELNVNALLLGDSALYLCAISPPLHYNEQFFGPGTRLTVL.

The chain links TRBV29-1 to TRBJ1-5, with 8 bases identical to TRBD1. CDR1 SQVTM and CDR2 ANQGSEA come from the germline V gene. CDR3 length: 15 amino acids. Trimming removed 4 bases from V and 6 bases from J; junction bases left unmatched: 11. For the CDR3, the DNA is TGCAGCGTTGCTATGACAGGGGACCTCGGTCAGCCCCAGCATTTT. Protein: CSVAMTGDLGQPQHF.

The rearrangement uses TRBV4-2 and TRBJ2-7, with 11 bases fitting TRBD2. This CDR3 has 20 amino acids. Germline-derived CDR1 and CDR2 are LGHNA and YNFKEQ. J gave up 3 bases and V 0 bases, and 16 bases lay outside the gene matches. CDR3 protein: CASSQDKRLTGLAGFYEQYF. The CDR3 nucleotides read TGTGCCAGCAGCCAAGATAAAAGGCTAACAGGACTAGCGGGCTTCTACGAGCAGTACTTC.

This chain connects TRBV12-3 or TRBV12-4 to TRBJ2-4, with a possible D match to TRBD2 (6 bases). With 6 bases removed from V and 2 bases from J, the gap between germline ends came to 23 bases. The CDR3 has 18 amino acids. As DNA, the CDR3 is TGTGCCAGCAGGGGAGTGGGCGGAGGGCCATTGACCAAAAACATTCAGTACTTC. Its protein is CASRGVGGGPLTKNIQYF.

The rearrangement links TRBV4-2 to TRBJ1-1; TRBD1 matches at 11 bases. V was pared by 5 bases and J by 2 bases, with 7 bases of the junction left unmatched. CDR3 length: 16 residues. CDR1 LGHNA and CDR2 YNFKEQ come from the germline V gene. This CDR3 reads CASSSRDRGSNTEAFF. The CDR3 coding sequence is TGTGCCAGCAGCAGTAGGGACAGGGGGTCTAACACTGAAGCTTTCTTT.

The chain links TRBV5-1 to TRBJ1-5; D gene unclear. This CDR3 spans 15 amino acids. V shed 0 bases and J shed 2 bases, with 9 bases lying between them. Per germline, CDR1 SGHRS and CDR2 YFSETQ. CDR3 nucleotide sequence: TGCGCCAGCAGCTTGGGGGATGTCGGCAATCAGCCCCAGCATTTT. Residues: CASSLGDVGNQPQHF.

This clonotype was picked up a small number of times. The CDR3 sequence is CASSQEYRGGSEQYF. DNA for the CDR3: TGCGCCAGCAGCCAAGAATACAGGGGAGGGAGCGAGCAGTACTTC. The chain carries TRBV4-3 and TRBJ2-7; D could derive from TRBD1 or TRBD2 (7 bases each). The CDR3 contains 15 residues. CDR1 and CDR2 (germline): LGHNA, YSLEER. V lost 0 bases to trimming and J lost 6 bases, with 15 bases between them.

This clonotype was picked up a small number of times. The gene calls are TRBV29-1 and TRBJ1-1, with 8 bases aligning to TRBD1. The CDR3 is 12 amino acids. V lost 7 bases and J lost 0; bases outside the gene matches: 1. In germline, CDR1 is SQVTM, CDR2 ANQGSEA. The CDR3 loop reads CSGGQVNTEAFF. The CDR3 nucleotides read TGCAGCGGGGGACAGGTGAACACTGAAGCTTTCTTT.

The chain joins TRBV6-5 to TRBJ2-7, with TRBD2 matching over 8 bases. The CDR3 sequence is 16 residues long. Per germline, CDR1 MNHEY and CDR2 SVGAGI. V was clipped by 0 bases and J by 5 bases; unmatched bases: 9. In DNA form, the CDR3 reads TGTGCCAGCAGTTACTCCCCTGGCGGGAGGACCCACGAGCAGTACTTC. This gives the protein CASSYSPGGRTHEQYF.